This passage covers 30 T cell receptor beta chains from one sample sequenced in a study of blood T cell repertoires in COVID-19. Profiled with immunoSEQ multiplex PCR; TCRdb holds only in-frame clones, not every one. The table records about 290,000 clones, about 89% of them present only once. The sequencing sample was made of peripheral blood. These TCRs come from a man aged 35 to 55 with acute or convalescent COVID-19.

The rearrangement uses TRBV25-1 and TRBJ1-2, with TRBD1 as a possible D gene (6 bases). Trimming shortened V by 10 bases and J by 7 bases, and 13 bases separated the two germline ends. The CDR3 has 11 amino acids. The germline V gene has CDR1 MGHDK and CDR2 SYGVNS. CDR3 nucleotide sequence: TGTGCCACCTTAACAGGGAGTGGCTACACCTTC. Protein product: CATLTGSGYTF.

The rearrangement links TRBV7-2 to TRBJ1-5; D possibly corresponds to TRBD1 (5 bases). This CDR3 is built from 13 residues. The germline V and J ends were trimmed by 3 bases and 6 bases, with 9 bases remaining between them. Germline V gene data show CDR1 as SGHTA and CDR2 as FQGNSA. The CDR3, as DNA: TGTGCCAGCAGCTTGGGGCTAGGTCAGCCCCAGCATTTT. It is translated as CASSLGLGQPQHF. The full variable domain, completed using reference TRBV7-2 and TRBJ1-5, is GAGVSQSPSNKVTEKGKDVELRCDPISGHTALYWYRQSLGQGLEFLIYFQGNSAPDKSGLPSDRFSAERTGGSVSTLTIQRTQQEDSAVYLCASSLGLGQPQHFGDGTRLSIL.

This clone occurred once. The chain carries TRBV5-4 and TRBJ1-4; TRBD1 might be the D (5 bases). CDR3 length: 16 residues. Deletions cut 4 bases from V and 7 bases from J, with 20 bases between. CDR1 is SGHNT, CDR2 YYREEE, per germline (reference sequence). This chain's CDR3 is CASSPGLLLPAEKLFF. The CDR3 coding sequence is TGTGCCAGCAGCCCGGGACTCTTACTCCCGGCTGAAAAACTGTTTTTT.

Here the CDR3 reads CASSVRLAGGTDTQYF. CDR3 nucleotide sequence: TGTGCCAGCAGCGTCCGCCTAGCGGGGGGCACAGATACGCAGTATTTT. V gene TRBV5-6 combines with J gene TRBJ2-3; 10 bases agree with TRBD2. The CDR3 loop spans 16 amino acids. Trimming cost V 4 bases and J 1 base; bases outside gene matches: 6. The V gene's germline CDR1 is SGHDT and CDR2 YYEEEE.

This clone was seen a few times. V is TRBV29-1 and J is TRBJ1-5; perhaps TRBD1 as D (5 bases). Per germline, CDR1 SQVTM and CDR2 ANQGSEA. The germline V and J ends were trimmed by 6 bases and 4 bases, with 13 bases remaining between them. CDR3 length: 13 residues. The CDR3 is CSVVMGLNQPQHF. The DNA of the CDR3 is TGCAGCGTCGTGATGGGGCTGAATCAGCCCCAGCATTTT.

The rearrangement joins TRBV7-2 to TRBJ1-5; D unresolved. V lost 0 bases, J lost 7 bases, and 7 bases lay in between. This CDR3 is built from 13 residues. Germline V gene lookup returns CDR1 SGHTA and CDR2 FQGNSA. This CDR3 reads CASSLAPVQPQHF. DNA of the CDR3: TGTGCCAGCAGCTTAGCGCCGGTACAGCCCCAGCATTTT.

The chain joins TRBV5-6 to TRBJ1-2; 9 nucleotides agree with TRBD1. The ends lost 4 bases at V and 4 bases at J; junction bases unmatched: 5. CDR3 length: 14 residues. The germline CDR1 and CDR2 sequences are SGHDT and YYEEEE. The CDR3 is CASSLDRGIYGYTF. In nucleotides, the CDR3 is TGTGCCAGCAGCCTTGACAGGGGGATCTATGGCTACACCTTC.

The CDR3 DNA is TGTGCCAGCAGCGCCAGCGGGGGAAGTACAGATACGCAGTATTTT. It is translated as CASSASGGSTDTQYF. The chain uses TRBV9 and TRBJ2-3, with 8 bases lining up with TRBD2. This CDR3 contains 15 residues. J gave up 3 bases and V 3 bases, and 6 bases lay outside the gene matches. Per the germline V gene, CDR1 is SGDLS and CDR2 is YYNGEE.

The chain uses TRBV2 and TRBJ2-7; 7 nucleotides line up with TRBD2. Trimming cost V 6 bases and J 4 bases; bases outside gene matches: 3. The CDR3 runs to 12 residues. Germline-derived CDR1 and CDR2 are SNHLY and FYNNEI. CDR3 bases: TGTGCCAGCAGGGCTAGCGGTTACGAGCAGTACTTC. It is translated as CASRASGYEQYF.

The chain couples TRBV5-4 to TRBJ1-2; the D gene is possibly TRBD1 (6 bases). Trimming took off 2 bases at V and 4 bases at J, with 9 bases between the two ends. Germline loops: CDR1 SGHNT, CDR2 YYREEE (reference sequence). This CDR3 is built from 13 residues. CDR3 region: CASSLGGSYGYTF. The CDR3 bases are TGTGCCAGCAGCTTAGGGGGAAGCTATGGCTACACCTTC.

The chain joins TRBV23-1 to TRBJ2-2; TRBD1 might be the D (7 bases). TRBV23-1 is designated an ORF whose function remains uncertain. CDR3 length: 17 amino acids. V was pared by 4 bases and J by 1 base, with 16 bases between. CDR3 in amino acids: CASSPPEGARNTGELFF. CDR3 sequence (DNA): TGCGCCAGCAGTCCCCCGGAGGGGGCAAGGAACACCGGGGAGCTGTTTTTT.

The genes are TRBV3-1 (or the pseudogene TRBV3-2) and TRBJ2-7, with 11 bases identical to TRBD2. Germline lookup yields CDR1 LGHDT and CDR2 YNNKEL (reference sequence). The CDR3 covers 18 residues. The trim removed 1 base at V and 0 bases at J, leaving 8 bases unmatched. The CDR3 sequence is CASSQAALAGGLSYEQYF. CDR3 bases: TGTGCCAGCAGCCAAGCCGCCCTAGCGGGGGGCCTCTCCTACGAGCAGTACTTC.

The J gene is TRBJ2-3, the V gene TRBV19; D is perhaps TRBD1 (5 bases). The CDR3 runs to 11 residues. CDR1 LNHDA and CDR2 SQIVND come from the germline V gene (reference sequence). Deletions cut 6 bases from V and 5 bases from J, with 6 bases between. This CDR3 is CASRRGDTQYF. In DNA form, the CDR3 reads TGTGCCAGTAGAAGGGGAGATACGCAGTATTTT.

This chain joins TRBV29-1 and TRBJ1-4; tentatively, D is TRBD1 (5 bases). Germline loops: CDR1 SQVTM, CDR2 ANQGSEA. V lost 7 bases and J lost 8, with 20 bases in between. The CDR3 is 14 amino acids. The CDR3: CSAYTGDGGEKLFF. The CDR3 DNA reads TGCAGCGCGTATACAGGCGACGGGGGGGAAAAACTGTTTTTT.

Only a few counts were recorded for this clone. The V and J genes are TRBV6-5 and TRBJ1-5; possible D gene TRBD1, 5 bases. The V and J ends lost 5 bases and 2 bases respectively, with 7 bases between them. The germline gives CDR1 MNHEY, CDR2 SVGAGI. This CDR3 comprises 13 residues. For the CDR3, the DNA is TGTGCCAGCAGTCTGACAGGCAATCAGCCCCAGCATTTT. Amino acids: CASSLTGNQPQHF.

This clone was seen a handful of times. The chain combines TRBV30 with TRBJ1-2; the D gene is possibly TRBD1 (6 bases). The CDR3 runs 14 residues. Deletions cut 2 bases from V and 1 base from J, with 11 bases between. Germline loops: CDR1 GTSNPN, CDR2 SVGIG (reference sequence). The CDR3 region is CAWSSGALNYGYTF. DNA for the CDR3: TGTGCCTGGAGTTCAGGGGCCCTTAACTATGGCTACACCTTC.

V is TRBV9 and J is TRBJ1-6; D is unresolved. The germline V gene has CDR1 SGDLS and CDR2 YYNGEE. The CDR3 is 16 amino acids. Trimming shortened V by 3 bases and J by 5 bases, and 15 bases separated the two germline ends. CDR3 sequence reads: CASSARSPGDNSPLHF. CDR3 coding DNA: TGTGCCAGCAGCGCCCGATCCCCCGGGGATAATTCACCCCTCCACTTT.

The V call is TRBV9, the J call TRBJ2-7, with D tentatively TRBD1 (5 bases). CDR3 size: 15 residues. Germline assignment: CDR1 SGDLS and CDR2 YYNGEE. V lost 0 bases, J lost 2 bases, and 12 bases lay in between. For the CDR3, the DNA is TGTGCCAGCAGCGTAGGGGGCAGCACGACCTACGAGCAGTACTTC. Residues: CASSVGGSTTYEQYF.

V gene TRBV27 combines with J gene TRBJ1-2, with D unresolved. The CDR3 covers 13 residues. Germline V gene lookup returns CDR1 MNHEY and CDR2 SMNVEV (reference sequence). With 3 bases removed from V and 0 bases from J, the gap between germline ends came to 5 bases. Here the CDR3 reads CASSFLPNYGYTF. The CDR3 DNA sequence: TGTGCCAGCAGTTTCCTACCTAACTATGGCTACACCTTC.

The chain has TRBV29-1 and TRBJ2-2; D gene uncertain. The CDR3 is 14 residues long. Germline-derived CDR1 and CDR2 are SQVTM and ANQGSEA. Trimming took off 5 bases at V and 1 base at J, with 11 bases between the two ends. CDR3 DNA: TGCAGCGTTCTTGGGCAGAAGAACACCGGGGAGCTGTTTTTT. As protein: CSVLGQKNTGELFF.

The CDR3 region is CASSLGAGADTQYF. CDR3 DNA sequence: TGTGCCAGCAGCTTAGGAGCGGGGGCAGATACGCAGTATTTT. The chain joins TRBV7-2 to TRBJ2-3; 8 nucleotides match TRBD2. J lost 4 bases, V lost 1 base, and 1 base had no gene match. Germline CDR1 SGHTA, CDR2 FQGNSA. This CDR3 has 14 residues.

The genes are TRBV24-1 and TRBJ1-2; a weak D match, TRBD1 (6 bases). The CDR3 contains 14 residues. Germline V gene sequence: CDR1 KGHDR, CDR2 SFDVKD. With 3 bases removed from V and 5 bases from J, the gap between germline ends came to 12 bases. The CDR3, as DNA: TGTGCCACCAGTGATAGCAGGGGTTCTTATGGCTACACCTTC. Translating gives CATSDSRGSYGYTF.

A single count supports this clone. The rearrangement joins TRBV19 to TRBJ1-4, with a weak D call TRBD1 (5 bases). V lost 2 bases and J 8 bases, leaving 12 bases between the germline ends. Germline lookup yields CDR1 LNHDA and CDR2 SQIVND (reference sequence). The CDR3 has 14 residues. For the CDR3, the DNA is TGTGCCAGTAGTATACGTGGGGCAGGAGAAAAACTGTTTTTT. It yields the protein CASSIRGAGEKLFF.

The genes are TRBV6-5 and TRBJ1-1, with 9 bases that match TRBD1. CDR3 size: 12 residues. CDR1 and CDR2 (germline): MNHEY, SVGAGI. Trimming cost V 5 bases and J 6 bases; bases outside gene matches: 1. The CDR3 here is CASSRTGAEAFF. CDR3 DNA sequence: TGTGCCAGCAGTCGGACAGGGGCTGAAGCTTTCTTT.

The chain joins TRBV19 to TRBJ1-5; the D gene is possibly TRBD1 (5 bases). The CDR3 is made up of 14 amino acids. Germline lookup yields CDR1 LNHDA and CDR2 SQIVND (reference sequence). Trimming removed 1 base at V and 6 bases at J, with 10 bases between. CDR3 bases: TGTGCCAGTAGTATAGTGGGGGAGGGTCAGCCCCAGCATTTT. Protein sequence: CASSIVGEGQPQHF.

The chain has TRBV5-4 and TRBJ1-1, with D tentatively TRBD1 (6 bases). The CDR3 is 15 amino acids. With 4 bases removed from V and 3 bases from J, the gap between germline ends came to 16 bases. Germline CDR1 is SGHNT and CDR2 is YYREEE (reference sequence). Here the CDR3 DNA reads TGTGCCAGCAGCCACGGCGGCAGGGGCGACACTGAAGCTTTCTTT. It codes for CASSHGGRGDTEAFF. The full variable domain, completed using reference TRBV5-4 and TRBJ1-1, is ETGVTQSPTHLIKTRGQQVTLRCSSQSGHNTVSWYQQALGQGPQFIFQYYREEENGRGNFPPRFSGLQFPNYSSELNVNALELDDSALYLCASSHGGRGDTEAFFGQGTRLTVV.

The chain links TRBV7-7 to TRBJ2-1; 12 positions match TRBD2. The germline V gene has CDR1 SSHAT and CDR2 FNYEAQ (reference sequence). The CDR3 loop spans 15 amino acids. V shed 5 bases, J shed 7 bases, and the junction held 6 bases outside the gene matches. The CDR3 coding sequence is TGTGCCAGCAGCCTCGGACTAGCGGGGCGGAATGAGCAGTTCTTC. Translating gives CASSLGLAGRNEQFF.

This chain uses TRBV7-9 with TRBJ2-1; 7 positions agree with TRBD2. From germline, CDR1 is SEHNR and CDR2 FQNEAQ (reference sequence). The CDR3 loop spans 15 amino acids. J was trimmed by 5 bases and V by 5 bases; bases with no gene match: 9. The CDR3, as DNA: TGTGCCAGCAGCCTCGGCCCGGGGGGAAACAATGAGCAGTTCTTC. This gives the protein CASSLGPGGNNEQFF.

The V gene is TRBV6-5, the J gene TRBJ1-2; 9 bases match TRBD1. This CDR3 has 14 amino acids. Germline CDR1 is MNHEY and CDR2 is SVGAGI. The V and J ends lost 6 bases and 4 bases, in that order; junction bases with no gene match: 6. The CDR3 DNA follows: TGTGCCAGCAGCTTGGGACAGGGCAGCTATGGCTACACCTTC. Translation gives CASSLGQGSYGYTF.

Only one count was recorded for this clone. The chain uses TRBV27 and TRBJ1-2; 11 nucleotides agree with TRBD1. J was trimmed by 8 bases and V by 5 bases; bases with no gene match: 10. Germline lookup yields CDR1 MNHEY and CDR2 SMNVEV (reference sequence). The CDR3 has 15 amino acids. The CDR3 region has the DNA TGTGCCAGCAGTCAATTTTCCGGGACAGGGGGGGGCTACACCTTC. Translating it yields CASSQFSGTGGGYTF.